Shown below are 2 T cell receptor beta chains from a single sample sequenced in a study of blood T cell repertoires in COVID-19. The data were produced by immunoSEQ multiplex PCR, yet TCRdb's version contains in-frame clones alone and is incomplete. Altogether some 200,000 clones are present, 86% being singletons, with the ten largest covering approximately 6.5%. Input material: peripheral blood. Receptor source: an elderly woman in a cohort sampled during active or convalescent COVID-19.

V and J are TRBV10-2 and TRBJ2-7; 10 nucleotides match TRBD2. After removal of 10 bases from V and 4 bases from J, the junction contained 10 bases not matched to a gene. Germline-derived CDR1 and CDR2 are WSHSY and SAAADI. The CDR3 loop spans 14 amino acids. This CDR3 is CATLPSGGYYEQYF. As DNA, the CDR3 is TGCGCCACACTCCCTAGCGGGGGTTATTACGAGCAGTACTTC.

V and J are TRBV18 and TRBJ1-4, with 8 bases that match TRBD1. With V trimmed by 8 bases and J by 3 bases, 11 bases remained unmatched. CDR1 is KGHSH, CDR2 LQKENI, per germline. The CDR3 totals 16 residues. CDR3 protein: CASKSGTGEANEKLFF. CDR3 coding DNA: TGTGCCAGCAAGTCCGGGACAGGCGAAGCTAATGAAAAACTGTTTTTT.